This T cell receptor (beta chain) was obtained from a study of identifying expanded T cells in peripheral blood. Whole-study findings and limits: About 1.2 clones differed between technical replicates, versus about 15 and 19 over time.

Germline values: CDR1 MNHEY, CDR2 SMNVEV (reference sequence). The CDR3 consists of 14 residues. J gave up 7 bases and V 2 bases, and 5 bases lay outside the gene matches. Healthy donors had no documented immune events, such as infections, while sampled. Clones were sequenced by immunoSEQ multiplex PCR, and TCRdb holds only the in-frame ones, with some missing. Here the sample spans 100,000 to 150,000 clones, 86% being singletons. Of note for this clone: Its antigen remains unidentified.

The sample was blood. V usage is TRBV27 and J usage is TRBJ1-2; TRBD1 matches 9 bases. The sequence was obtained from a person aged 18 to 75 in good health. CDR3 bases: TGTGCCAGCAGTTTAATTACAGGGGGCTCTGGCTACACCTTC. Its translation: CASSLITGGSGYTF.